This entry lists 25 T cell receptor beta chains sequenced from one sample in a study of blood T cell repertoires in COVID-19. Clones were read by immunoSEQ multiplex PCR, and TCRdb kept only the in-frame ones, dropping some. The sample lists 250,000 to 350,000 clones, 85% to 90% occurring once. Sequenced input: peripheral blood. These receptors were collected from a woman in her 50s with COVID-19, enrolled during active disease.

The count of this clone is one. The same CDR3 also results from other DNA sequences found in this sample. This rearrangement joins TRBV11-2 to TRBJ2-7; D not certain. This CDR3 comprises 14 residues. CDR1 SGHAT and CDR2 FQNNGV come from the germline V gene. V was pared by 0 bases and J by 0 bases, with 6 bases between. DNA for the CDR3: TGTGCCAGCAGCTTAGACCCCAGCTCCTACGAGCAGTACTTC. This encodes CASSLDPSSYEQYF.

V is TRBV5-1 and J is TRBJ1-4; TRBD1 might be the D (5 bases). Trimming took off 4 bases at V and 8 bases at J, with 15 bases between the two ends. Germline V lookup: CDR1 SGHRS, CDR2 YFSETQ. This CDR3 contains 14 residues. DNA of the CDR3: TGCGCCAGCAGCGTCCAGGGTGGGATCGAAAAACTGTTTTTT. Its protein product is CASSVQGGIEKLFF.

This chain joins TRBV9 and TRBJ1-3; 8 positions match TRBD1. The CDR3 is made up of 19 amino acids. Germline-derived CDR1 and CDR2 are SGDLS and YYNGEE. After removal of 0 bases from V and 0 bases from J, the junction contained 11 bases not matched to a gene. CDR3 in amino acids: CASSVGTRQGPSSGNTIYF. The CDR3 DNA is TGTGCCAGCAGCGTAGGAACCCGACAGGGGCCAAGCTCTGGAAACACCATATATTTT.

The V gene is TRBV2, the J gene TRBJ2-1, with D maybe TRBD2 (6 bases). The CDR3 runs 14 residues. Trimming took off 3 bases at V and 5 bases at J, with 11 bases between the two ends. Germline V CDR1 and CDR2: SNHLY, FYNNEI. In nucleotides, the CDR3 is TGTGCCAGCAGTGACTATAGCGGAAACAATGAGCAGTTCTTC. Its protein product is CASSDYSGNNEQFF.

The J gene is TRBJ2-7, the V gene TRBV5-4, with 7 bases matching TRBD2. Trimming at V came to 4 bases and at J to 5 bases, leaving 9 bases not matched to a gene. CDR3 size: 14 residues. Germline V CDR1 and CDR2: SGHNT, YYREEE (reference sequence). DNA of the CDR3: TGTGCCAGCAGCCCGAAAGCGGGGAAGGACGAGCAGTACTTC. It yields the protein CASSPKAGKDEQYF. Drawing the rest from reference TRBV5-4 and TRBJ2-7, the complete variable domain is ETGVTQSPTHLIKTRGQQVTLRCSSQSGHNTVSWYQQALGQGPQFIFQYYREEENGRGNFPPRFSGLQFPNYSSELNVNALELDDSALYLCASSPKAGKDEQYFGPGTRLTVT.

This sequence joins TRBV14 and TRBJ1-2, with a tentative D call TRBD1 (5 bases). Germline V gives CDR1 SGHDN, CDR2 FVKESK. The V and J ends lost 4 bases and 0 bases respectively, with 9 bases between them. There are 14 residues in the CDR3. The CDR3 region is CASSPRQSNYGYTF. The CDR3 DNA reads as TGTGCCAGCAGCCCCCGACAGTCTAACTATGGCTACACCTTC.

This chain links TRBV27 with TRBJ1-1; D is perhaps TRBD1 (6 bases). V was cut by 4 bases and J by 4 bases, with 16 bases left in between. Germline CDR1 is MNHEY and CDR2 is SMNVEV (reference sequence). This CDR3 has 15 residues. CDR3 sequence reads: CASSSPSGGSTEAFF. DNA for the CDR3: TGTGCCAGCAGTTCGCCCTCGGGGGGCTCCACTGAAGCTTTCTTT.

The CDR3 reads CASSWAGETQYF. CDR3 coding DNA: TGTGCCAGCAGCTGGGCGGGAGAGACCCAGTACTTC. V is TRBV5-4 and J is TRBJ2-5; a weak D match, TRBD2 (5 bases). V was clipped by 3 bases and J by 4 bases, with 7 bases between them. The CDR3 consists of 12 residues. Germline CDR1 SGHNT, CDR2 YYREEE (reference sequence).

J is TRBJ1-2 and V is TRBV6-5, with unresolved D. The CDR3 contains 13 residues. CDR1 and CDR2 from the germline V gene are MNHEY and SVGAGI. The V end was cut by 6 bases, the J end by 4 bases, with 12 bases between. CDR3 residues: CASSTGGPYGYTF. The CDR3 nucleotides are TGTGCCAGCAGCACCGGCGGGCCCTATGGCTACACCTTC.

The chain links TRBV27 to TRBJ1-6; D ambiguous. Germline CDR1 MNHEY, CDR2 SMNVEV (reference sequence). The V end lost 3 bases, the J end lost 9 bases, and 9 bases lay between the germline ends. This CDR3 region has 13 residues. The CDR3 region is CASSFQDGSPLHF. DNA for the CDR3: TGTGCCAGCAGTTTTCAGGATGGTTCACCCCTCCACTTT.

The rearrangement joins TRBV2 to TRBJ2-3; 10 nucleotides line up with TRBD2. Per the germline V gene, CDR1 is SNHLY and CDR2 is FYNNEI. This CDR3 spans 14 amino acids. J gave up 4 bases and V 6 bases, and 4 bases lay outside the gene matches. CDR3 nucleotides: TGTGCCAGCAGGGCCGGGACTAGCGCAGATACGCAGTATTTT. This encodes CASRAGTSADTQYF.

The rearrangement joins TRBV28 to TRBJ2-7; TRBD2 agrees at 7 bases. V was pared by 3 bases and J by 4 bases, with 9 bases of the junction left unmatched. Germline V CDR1 and CDR2: MDHEN, SYDVKM. The CDR3 loop spans 15 amino acids. The CDR3 region has the DNA TGTGCCAGCAGTTTTGTTGCTAGCGGAGATTACGAGCAGTACTTC. Translation gives CASSFVASGDYEQYF. Based on the CDR3 plus reference TRBV28 and TRBJ2-7, the full variable domain is DVKVTQSSRYLVKRTGEKVFLECVQDMDHENMFWYRQDPGLGLRLIYFSYDVKMKEKGDIPEGYSVSREKKERFSLILESASTNQTSMYLCASSFVASGDYEQYFGPGTRLTVT.

The genes are TRBV24-1 and TRBJ2-4, with 7 bases fitting TRBD2. J gave up 2 bases and V 5 bases, and 2 bases lay outside the gene matches. Per germline, CDR1 KGHDR and CDR2 SFDVKD. The CDR3 extends over 14 amino acids. CDR3 sequence: CATSGAGSKNIQYF. The CDR3 bases are TGTGCCACCAGTGGAGCGGGATCCAAAAACATTCAGTACTTC.

The chain has TRBV5-8 and TRBJ1-1; no firm D call. CDR1 and CDR2 from the germline V gene are SGHTS and YDEGEE. The CDR3 runs 16 residues. Between the trimmed V and J ends, which lost 0 bases and 5 bases, there was a span of 17 bases. CDR3 DNA sequence: TGTGCCAGCAGCTTGGAAGCGTCAGCGGCGCAAACTGAAGCTTTCTTT. This codes for CASSLEASAAQTEAFF.

This CDR3 is CASRGQAVIEYF. The CDR3 DNA reads as TGTGCCAGCAGGGGACAGGCGGTGATAGAGTACTTC. This chain joins TRBV27 and TRBJ2-7; 8 bases agree with TRBD1. The germline V gene has CDR1 MNHEY and CDR2 SMNVEV (reference sequence). The CDR3 loop spans 12 amino acids. The V and J ends lost 6 bases and 11 bases, in that order; junction bases with no gene match: 9.

The chain combines TRBV11-2 with TRBJ2-3; D uncertain. CDR1 is SGHAT and CDR2 is FQNNGV in the germline V gene. V lost 1 base and J lost 0, with 14 bases in between. This CDR3 has 17 residues. CDR3 sequence (DNA): TGTGCCAGCAGCTTAGCCCGGGTTCCCTCTAGCACAGATACGCAGTATTTT. Amino acids: CASSLARVPSSTDTQYF.

The genes are TRBV5-1 and TRBJ1-1; the D is unclear. V dropped 2 bases and J dropped 2 bases, with 4 bases sitting between them. CDR3 size: 12 residues. CDR1 and CDR2 (germline): SGHRS, YFSETQ. CDR3 loop: CASSFLNTEAFF. Here the CDR3 DNA reads TGCGCCAGCAGCTTCCTAAACACTGAAGCTTTCTTT.

The chain carries TRBV5-1 and TRBJ2-6; D may be TRBD1 (5 bases). Trimming left V 4 bases short and J 0 bases short, with 17 bases between. The germline CDR1 and CDR2 sequences are SGHRS and YFSETQ. The CDR3 length is 18 residues. The CDR3 coding sequence is TGCGCCAGCAGCCTCATCGGACAAATTCGCTCTGGGGCCAACGTCCTGACTTTC. Translated, it gives CASSLIGQIRSGANVLTF.

The count of this clone is one. V and J are TRBV5-4 and TRBJ1-1; D gene ambiguous. Trimming stripped 7 bases from V and 0 bases from J, with 13 bases between. Germline V gene sequence: CDR1 SGHNT, CDR2 YYREEE (reference sequence). This CDR3 is 14 amino acids long. The CDR3 loop is CASHQPGLNTEAFF. The CDR3 nucleotides are TGTGCCAGCCACCAGCCGGGGTTGAACACTGAAGCTTTCTTT.

This clone occurred a few times. The chain joins TRBV15 to TRBJ1-2, with 9 bases that match TRBD1. The germline V gene has CDR1 LNHNV and CDR2 YYDKDF (reference sequence). The V and J ends lost 4 bases and 8 bases, in that order; junction bases with no gene match: 14. CDR3 length equals 16 residues. The CDR3 DNA reads TGTGCCACCAGCACCCCGATGCCACAGGGGGCCGGGGGCTACACCTTC. The encoded protein is CATSTPMPQGAGGYTF.

This rearrangement joins TRBV3-1 (or the pseudogene TRBV3-2) to TRBJ1-3; tentatively, D is TRBD1 (5 bases). V shed 4 bases and J shed 0 bases, with 13 bases lying between them. This CDR3 spans 16 amino acids. Germline CDR1 LGHDT, CDR2 YNNKEL (reference sequence). This CDR3 reads CASSRVTGYSGNTIYF. CDR3 nucleotide sequence: TGTGCCAGCAGCCGGGTAACAGGTTACTCTGGAAACACCATATATTTT.

The chain combines TRBV5-5 with TRBJ1-5, with D possibly matching TRBD1 (5 bases). Germline V CDR1 and CDR2: SGHKS, YYEKEE (reference sequence). Trimming removed 0 bases at V and 4 bases at J, with 11 bases between. CDR3 size: 15 residues. In DNA form, the CDR3 reads TGTGCCAGCAGCTTGGACGGCAGGGTTAATCAGCCCCAGCATTTT. This gives the protein CASSLDGRVNQPQHF. The full variable domain, its missing parts supplied by reference TRBV5-5 and TRBJ1-5, is DAGVTQSPTHLIKTRGQQVTLRCSPISGHKSVSWYQQVLGQGPQFIFQYYEKEERGRGNFPDRFSARQFPNYSSELNVNALLLGDSALYLCASSLDGRVNQPQHFGDGTRLSIL.

This clone was recorded a few times. This sequence joins TRBV11-2 and TRBJ2-6, with a possible D match to TRBD1 (5 bases). CDR3 length equals 16 residues. Looked up from germline, CDR1 is SGHAT and CDR2 is FQNNGV. Trimming pared 0 bases from V and 15 bases from J, leaving 21 bases between. Here the CDR3 reads CASSLDGAIMGTDLTF. CDR3 nucleotide sequence: TGTGCCAGCAGCTTAGATGGGGCTATAATGGGAACGGACCTGACTTTC.

This chain connects TRBV24-1 to TRBJ2-5; 8 bases agree with TRBD2. The CDR3 is made up of 14 amino acids. Losses at the gene ends were 9 bases for V and 0 bases for J; bases not matched to a gene: 5. Looked up from germline, CDR1 is KGHDR and CDR2 is SFDVKD. The DNA for the CDR3 is TGTGCCACCGGATCTAGCGGGCACCAAGAGACCCAGTACTTC. It yields the protein CATGSSGHQETQYF.

The rearrangement links TRBV24-1 to TRBJ2-1; D not resolved. The CDR3 is made up of 13 amino acids. Germline V gene data show CDR1 as KGHDR and CDR2 as SFDVKD. With 8 bases removed from V and 4 bases from J, the gap between germline ends came to 11 bases. The CDR3 DNA reads TGTGCCACCAAGCACTCACGGTACAATGAGCAGTTCTTC. This translates into CATKHSRYNEQFF.